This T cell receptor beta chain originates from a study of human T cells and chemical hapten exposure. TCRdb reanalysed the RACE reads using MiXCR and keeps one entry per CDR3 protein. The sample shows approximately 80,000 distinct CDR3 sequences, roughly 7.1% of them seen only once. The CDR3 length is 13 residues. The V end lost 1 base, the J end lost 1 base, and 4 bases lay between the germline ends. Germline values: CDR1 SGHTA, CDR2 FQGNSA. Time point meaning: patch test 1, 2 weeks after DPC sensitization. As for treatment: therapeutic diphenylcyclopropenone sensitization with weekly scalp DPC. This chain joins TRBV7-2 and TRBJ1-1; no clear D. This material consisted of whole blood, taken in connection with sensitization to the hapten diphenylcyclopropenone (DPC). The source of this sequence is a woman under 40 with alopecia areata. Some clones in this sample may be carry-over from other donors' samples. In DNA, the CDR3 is TGTGCCAGCAGCTTAGAGAGGAACACTGAAGCTTTCTTT. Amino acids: CASSLERNTEAFF. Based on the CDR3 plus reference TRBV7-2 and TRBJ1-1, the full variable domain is GAGVSQSPSNKVTEKGKDVELRCDPISGHTALYWYRQSLGQGLEFLIYFQGNSAPDKSGLPSDRFSAERTGGSVSTLTIQRTQQEDSAVYLCASSLERNTEAFFGQGTRLTVV.